This entry lists 10 T cell receptor beta chains sequenced from one sample in a study of T cells in Graves' hyperthyroidism and ophthalmopathy. Amplified TCR beta CDR3 regions derived from RNA transcripts. An initial round of RT-PCR targeting the TCR CDR3 relied on the HTBI primer set. TCRdb analysed the multiplex PCR reads with MiXCR anew, one entry per CDR3 protein. The data show about 620,000 distinct CDR3 sequences, around 15% seen once. Material for sequencing was blood. The receptors were sampled from a woman in her thirties with Graves' hyperthyroidism.

This clonotype was seen just once. A much larger clonotype is one base distant, so this may be a read error. For the CDR3, the DNA is TGTGCCAGCAAAGGACTAGCGGGGTACCAAGAGACCCAGTTCTTC. Its protein is CASKGLAGYQETQFF. The chain combines TRBV2 with TRBJ2-5; 12 positions match TRBD2. Near its end, the DNA agrees better with TRBJ2-1, so the J call may be wrong. From germline, CDR1 is SNHLY and CDR2 FYNNEI. CDR3 length equals 15 residues.

A note on this clonotype: At one end the junction does not follow the germline gene, possibly because of a read error. V usage is TRBV9 and J usage is TRBJ1-2, with 9 bases that match TRBD1. Germline CDR1 reads SGDLS; CDR2 reads YYNGEE. The CDR3 loop spans 12 amino acids. The CDR3 DNA reads TGTGCCAGCAGCTCACAGGGGGCTGGCCACACCTTC. Translating it yields CASSSQGAGHTF. Combining the CDR3 with reference TRBV9 and TRBJ1-2 gives the whole variable domain DSGVTQTPKHLITATGQRVTLRCSPRSGDLSVYWYQQSLDQGLQFLIQYYNGEERAKGNILERFSAQQFPDLHSELNLSSLELGDSALYFCASSSQGAGHTFGSGTRLTVV.

At least ten counts were recorded for this clonotype. V is TRBV20-1 and J is TRBJ1-1; TRBD1 matches 7 bases. Trimming removed 1 base from V and 3 bases from J; junction bases left unmatched: 8. The CDR3 length is 15 residues. Germline V gene sequence: CDR1 DFQATT, CDR2 SNEGSKA (reference sequence). The CDR3 reads CSARVVGRGDTEAFF. The CDR3 DNA is TGCAGTGCTAGAGTGGTGGGCAGGGGGGACACTGAAGCTTTCTTT.

This clonotype was counted many times. The rearrangement links TRBV9 to TRBJ2-1, with D possibly matching TRBD2 (5 bases). Germline CDR1 reads SGDLS; CDR2 reads YYNGEE. This CDR3 is built from 14 residues. Trimming pared 0 bases from V and 10 bases from J, leaving 14 bases between. The chain's CDR3 is CASSVGGLAQEQFF. The DNA of the CDR3 is TGTGCCAGCAGCGTAGGAGGGCTAGCACAGGAGCAGTTCTTC.

This clonotype was found a few times. The rearrangement links TRBV9 to TRBJ2-3; D may match TRBD1 or TRBD2 (5 bases each). CDR3 length equals 15 residues. Per germline, CDR1 SGDLS and CDR2 YYNGEE. Trimming cost V 4 bases and J 2 bases, with 14 bases left between them. The chain's CDR3 is CASSLFGTDTDTQYF. The CDR3, as DNA: TGTGCCAGCAGCTTGTTCGGGACGGACACAGATACGCAGTATTTT.

This clonotype was found a few times. This rearrangement joins TRBV2 to TRBJ2-6; no reliable D call. Germline V gene lookup returns CDR1 SNHLY and CDR2 FYNNEI. The CDR3 runs 16 residues. V dropped 6 bases and J dropped 0 bases, with 12 bases sitting between them. CDR3 in DNA: TGTGCCAGCAGGAGGCACGGAGTCTCTGGGGCCAACGTCCTGACTTTC. This sequence encodes CASRRHGVSGANVLTF. Full variable domain (remainder filled in from reference TRBV2 and TRBJ2-6): EPEVTQTPSHQVTQMGQEVILRCVPISNHLYFYWYRQILGQKVEFLVSFYNNEISEKSEIFDDQFSVERPDGSNFTLKIRSTKLEDSAMYFCASRRHGVSGANVLTFGAGSRLTVL.

At least ten counts were recorded for this clonotype. V gene TRBV28 combines with J gene TRBJ2-7; 10 bases align to TRBD2. The germline V gene has CDR1 MDHEN and CDR2 SYDVKM. Trimming cost V 4 bases and J 2 bases; bases outside gene matches: 2. CDR3 length: 14 amino acids. CDR3 residues: CASSWTSGAYEQYF. In nucleotides, the CDR3 is TGTGCCAGCAGTTGGACTAGCGGAGCCTACGAGCAGTACTTC.

This clonotype has ten or more counts. J is TRBJ2-5 and V is TRBV2; D not resolved. This CDR3 is built from 13 residues. Germline CDR1 SNHLY, CDR2 FYNNEI. V was cut by 5 bases and J by 2 bases, with 9 bases left in between. The DNA for the CDR3 is TGTGCCAGCAGTCCAGGACGGCAAGAGACCCAGTACTTC. Protein: CASSPGRQETQYF.

This clonotype was detected ten times or more. This chain connects TRBV7-2 to TRBJ2-5; D call uncertain. V was pared by 4 bases and J by 1 base, with 10 bases between. Looked up from germline, CDR1 is SGHTA and CDR2 is FQGNSA. The CDR3 sequence is 14 residues long. The CDR3 coding sequence is TGTGCCAGCAGCTCGGACGCTTCCCAAGAGACCCAGTACTTC. Translation: CASSSDASQETQYF. The complete variable domain, with remaining parts taken from reference TRBV7-2 and TRBJ2-5, reads GAGVSQSPSNKVTEKGKDVELRCDPISGHTALYWYRQSLGQGLEFLIYFQGNSAPDKSGLPSDRFSAERTGGSVSTLTIQRTQQEDSAVYLCASSSDASQETQYFGPGTRLLVL.

This clonotype was detected only a few times. The genes are TRBV30 and TRBJ2-7, with TRBD2 as a possible D gene (5 bases). This CDR3 contains 13 residues. The ends were cut back, 2 bases at V and 5 bases at J, with 13 bases in the middle. Germline V lookup: CDR1 GTSNPN, CDR2 SVGIG (reference sequence). CDR3 sequence reads: CAWSNGIRDEQYF. CDR3 sequence (DNA): TGTGCCTGGAGTAACGGGATTAGGGACGAGCAGTACTTC. The full variable domain, with the rest looked up from reference TRBV30 and TRBJ2-7, is SQTIHQWPATLVQPVGSPLSLECTVEGTSNPNLYWYRQAAGRGLQLLFYSVGIGQISSEVPQNLSASRPQDRQFILSSKKLLLSDSGFYLCAWSNGIRDEQYFGPGTRLTVT.